This T cell receptor beta chain was found in a study of blood T cells in healthy people across ages. The CDR3 runs to 12 residues. Germline values: CDR1 MNHEY, CDR2 SMNVEV (reference sequence). V dropped 10 bases and J dropped 0 bases, with 10 bases sitting between them. Primed by a sample-barcoded 5' primer and a J-beta primer mix, a second PCR proceeded for roughly 7 to 12 cycles. TCRdb reprocessed the 5' RACE reads with MiXCR, giving one entry per CDR3 protein. The sample lists roughly 730,000 distinct CDR3 sequences; roughly 56% were seen once. This sequence was found in a man in his forties or fifties in good health. This sequence joins TRBV27 and TRBJ2-7; TRBD1 might be the D (6 bases). Source material: blood. CDR3 coding DNA: TGTGCCACCAGGACAGTCTCCTACGAGCAGTACTTC. Its translation is CATRTVSYEQYF.